Presented here are 21 T cell receptor beta chains from one specimen sequenced in a study of neurological immune-mediated disorders. Time point: longitudinal time-point 1 (baseline). MiXCR, run by TCRdb on the 5' RACE reads, gives a single entry per CDR3 protein. The data show 40,000 or so distinct CDR3 sequences, more than 3% seen once. The sequencing sample was made of PBMCs. All receptors derive from a woman aged 55-70 years with multiple sclerosis.

This clonotype was observed at least ten times. V usage is TRBV5-5 and J usage is TRBJ2-1; a weak D match, TRBD1 (5 bases). This CDR3 has 12 amino acids. The germline gives CDR1 SGHKS, CDR2 YYEKEE (reference sequence). V dropped 5 bases and J dropped 15 bases, with 18 bases sitting between them. CDR3 sequence: CASSFDSLLSFF. The CDR3, as DNA: TGTGCCAGCAGTTTTGACAGTCTCTTGTCGTTCTTC.

This clonotype was detected ten times or more. This rearrangement joins TRBV14 to TRBJ1-1; 7 bases match TRBD1. Germline V gives CDR1 SGHDN, CDR2 FVKESK. The CDR3 extends over 15 amino acids. V lost 4 bases and J lost 10; bases outside the gene matches: 15. The CDR3 reads CASSPPTPGQKSAFF. The DNA for the CDR3 is TGTGCCAGCAGCCCCCCAACGCCGGGACAGAAGTCAGCTTTCTTT.

In this sample, this clonotype turned up many times. This chain joins TRBV5-1 and TRBJ2-1; 10 bases map to TRBD2. Per germline, CDR1 SGHRS and CDR2 YFSETQ. Germline trimming cut 0 bases from V and 7 bases from J; bases unmatched to any gene: 7. There are 16 residues in the CDR3. This CDR3 is CASSLASAGGRNEQFF. The CDR3 DNA reads as TGCGCCAGCAGCTTGGCTTCAGCGGGGGGGAGAAATGAGCAGTTCTTC.

This clonotype was detected ten times or more. This chain connects TRBV20-1 to TRBJ1-6; D is unresolved. The germline gives CDR1 DFQATT, CDR2 SNEGSKA (reference sequence). This CDR3 region has 15 residues. Trimming pared 6 bases from V and 3 bases from J, leaving 15 bases between. This chain's CDR3 is CSAPDGPDYNSPLHF. In DNA, the CDR3 is TGCAGTGCCCCTGACGGTCCTGACTATAATTCACCCCTCCACTTT.

This clonotype has a count of ten or more. The chain uses TRBV7-9 and TRBJ1-2; weak D call: TRBD1 (5 bases). Germline CDR1 and CDR2: SEHNR and FQNEAQ (reference sequence). Trimming removed 2 bases from V and 8 bases from J, with 12 bases in between. This CDR3 is built from 13 residues. The CDR3 loop reads CASSLSQGWGYTF. The CDR3 bases are TGTGCCAGCAGCTTATCTCAGGGCTGGGGCTACACCTTC. Full variable domain (outside the CDR3, taken from reference TRBV7-9 and TRBJ1-2): DTGVSQNPRHKITKRGQNVTFRCDPISEHNRLYWYRQTLGQGPEFLTYFQNEAQLEKSRLLSDRFSAERPKGSFSTLEIQRTEQGDSAMYLCASSLSQGWGYTFGSGTRLTVV.

This clonotype was detected many times. The chain combines TRBV5-1 with TRBJ1-1; D is perhaps TRBD1 (5 bases). The CDR3 has 15 residues. Trimming took 4 bases from V and 1 from J, leaving 14 bases between them. Germline-derived CDR1 and CDR2 are SGHRS and YFSETQ. This chain's CDR3 is CASSRRGDSNTEAFF. The DNA of the CDR3 is TGCGCCAGCAGCCGGAGGGGCGATTCGAACACTGAAGCTTTCTTT.

Concerning this clonotype itself: Germline is not matched at one junction end, which may reflect a read error. The chain joins TRBV11-3 to TRBJ2-3; D gene ambiguous. The V gene's germline CDR1 is SGHNT and CDR2 YENEEA. This CDR3 is 12 amino acids long. Here the CDR3 reads CDSSSDTDTQYF. CDR3 DNA sequence: TGTGACAGCAGCTCCGATACAGATACGCAGTATTTT. The whole variable domain, filled in from reference TRBV11-3 and TRBJ2-3, reads EAGVVQSPRYKIIEKKQPVAFWCNPISGHNTLYWYLQNLGQGPELLIRYENEEAVDDSQLPKDRFSAERLKGVDSTLKIQPAELGDSAVYLCDSSSDTDTQYFGPGTRLTVL.

This clonotype was seen at least ten times. The CDR3 loop is CSAGKFHNEQFF. CDR3 DNA sequence: TGCAGTGCTGGAAAGTTCCACAATGAGCAGTTCTTC. The gene calls are TRBV20-1 and TRBJ2-1; no definite D call. The CDR3 has 12 residues. The germline CDR1 and CDR2 sequences are DFQATT and SNEGSKA (reference sequence). V lost 5 bases and J lost 5, with 10 bases in between.

The rearrangement joins TRBV12-3 or TRBV12-4 to TRBJ2-5; D call uncertain. Trimming took 5 bases from V and 2 from J, leaving 9 bases between them. This CDR3 has 13 residues. The CDR3 reads CASSTDRQETQYF. CDR3 bases: TGTGCCAGCAGTACGGACCGACAAGAGACCCAGTACTTC.

This clonotype appeared many times. V usage is TRBV14 and J usage is TRBJ2-2; tentatively, D is TRBD2 (5 bases). V was trimmed by 0 bases and J by 7 bases, leaving 9 bases between them. The CDR3 is 14 amino acids. Germline V lookup: CDR1 SGHDN, CDR2 FVKESK. The CDR3 DNA is TGTGCCAGCAGCCAAGATCTCGGGGTCGGGGAGCTGTTTTTT. Residues: CASSQDLGVGELFF.

As for this clonotype: It may be a read error: a sequence one base away is much more abundant. The chain couples TRBV20-1 to TRBJ2-2; perhaps TRBD2 as D (5 bases). CDR1 and CDR2 from the germline V gene are DFQATT and SNEGSKA (reference sequence). There are 11 residues in the CDR3. Trimming removed 7 bases from V and 4 bases from J, with 7 bases in between. This CDR3 is CSGGVTGELFF. In DNA form, the CDR3 reads TGCAGTGGGGGAGTCACCGGGGAGCTGTTTTTT.

In this sample, this clonotype turned up many times. The V call is TRBV20-1, the J call TRBJ2-1, with 8 bases aligning to TRBD1. V was pared by 0 bases and J by 3 bases, with 7 bases of the junction left unmatched. In germline, CDR1 is DFQATT, CDR2 SNEGSKA (reference sequence). This CDR3 is 16 amino acids long. CDR3 in amino acids: CSARDSGTGVYNEQFF. As DNA, the CDR3 is TGCAGTGCTAGAGATTCCGGGACAGGAGTCTACAATGAGCAGTTCTTC.

This clonotype occurred many times. V is TRBV5-8 and J is TRBJ2-1; 10 bases are a match to TRBD1. The CDR3 is 14 residues long. Per the germline V gene, CDR1 is SGHTS and CDR2 is YDEGEE. With V trimmed by 4 bases and J by 15 bases, 13 bases remained unmatched. CDR3 amino acids: CASSLQEVDRGSFF. For the CDR3, the DNA is TGTGCCAGCAGCCTACAAGAGGTGGACAGGGGGTCGTTCTTC.

The table lists this clonotype with many counts. This sequence joins TRBV7-9 and TRBJ1-4; TRBD1 is a possible D gene (5 bases). The V gene lost 1 base and the J gene lost 5 bases, with 11 bases spanning the gap. Per germline, CDR1 SEHNR and CDR2 FQNEAQ (reference sequence). This CDR3 has 15 residues. The CDR3 spells CASSLGATENEKLFF. CDR3 sequence (DNA): TGTGCCAGCAGCTTAGGGGCGACAGAGAATGAAAAACTGTTTTTT.

This clonotype has a count of ten or more. This rearrangement joins TRBV20-1 to TRBJ2-2; 7 bases fit TRBD2. Germline V gives CDR1 DFQATT, CDR2 SNEGSKA (reference sequence). The V and J ends lost 2 bases and 4 bases, in that order; junction bases with no gene match: 7. The CDR3 spans 15 residues. DNA for the CDR3: TGCAGTGCTAGACCTGCTAGCGGCCCCACCGGGGAGCTGTTTTTT. It translates to CSARPASGPTGELFF.

Many counts were recorded for this clonotype. The chain uses TRBV11-3 and TRBJ1-2; D is possibly TRBD1 (6 bases). Between the trimmed V and J ends, which lost 1 base and 8 bases, there was a span of 8 bases. This CDR3 has 12 amino acids. The germline V gene encodes CDR1 SGHNT and CDR2 YENEEA. The CDR3 DNA reads TGTGCCAGCAGCTTAGCAGGGGACGGCTACACCTTC. Its protein product is CASSLAGDGYTF.

This clonotype was seen ten or more times. The V gene is TRBV3-1, the J gene TRBJ1-6; 7 bases agree with TRBD1. The CDR3 has 15 amino acids. With 1 base clipped from V and 7 bases from J, the junction kept 4 bases outside the gene matches. The V gene's germline CDR1 is LGHDT and CDR2 YNNKEL (reference sequence). CDR3 sequence: CASSQGDSPNSPLHF. CDR3 coding DNA: TGTGCCAGCAGCCAAGGGGACAGCCCCAATTCACCCCTCCACTTT. The full variable domain, with the rest looked up from reference TRBV3-1 and TRBJ1-6, is DTAVSQTPKYLVTQMGNDKSIKCEQNLGHDTMYWYKQDSKKFLKIMFSYNNKELIINETVPNRFSPKSPDKAHLNLHINSLELGDSAVYFCASSQGDSPNSPLHFGNGTRLTVT.

This clonotype was observed many times. This chain connects TRBV5-1 to TRBJ2-2; TRBD1 might be the D (5 bases). Germline-derived CDR1 and CDR2 are SGHRS and YFSETQ. The CDR3 is 14 residues long. V dropped 4 bases and J dropped 7 bases, with 14 bases sitting between them. Written as DNA, the CDR3 is TGCGCCAGCAGCGATTTCAGGGTTGGCGGGGAGCTGTTTTTT. Its translation is CASSDFRVGGELFF.

This clonotype was counted many times. The V gene is TRBV7-2, the J gene TRBJ1-2; D unclear. The CDR3 extends over 14 amino acids. Per the germline V gene, CDR1 is SGHTA and CDR2 is FQGNSA. Trimming removed 3 bases from V and 9 bases from J, with 17 bases in between. The CDR3 region is CASSFTDGTSSYTF. In DNA, the CDR3 is TGTGCCAGCAGCTTTACGGACGGTACTTCAAGCTACACCTTC.

The sample holds many counts of this clonotype. The chain recombines TRBV5-1 with TRBJ2-3; D is undetermined. Germline CDR1 and CDR2: SGHRS and YFSETQ. Trimming shortened V by 0 bases and J by 2 bases, and 1 base separated the two germline ends. The CDR3 consists of 12 residues. The CDR3 nucleotides read TGCGCCAGCAGCTTGGTCACAGATACGCAGTATTTT. This gives the protein CASSLVTDTQYF.

This clonotype was counted ten times or more. The V gene is TRBV7-9, the J gene TRBJ2-1, with D maybe TRBD2 (5 bases). V was cut by 0 bases and J by 7 bases, with 13 bases left in between. Germline values: CDR1 SEHNR, CDR2 FQNEAQ (reference sequence). The CDR3 is 15 amino acids. The CDR3 nucleotides read TGTGCCAGCAGCTTAGCCGGGTCCGGAGGTAATGAGCAGTTCTTC. This encodes CASSLAGSGGNEQFF.